This is a list of T cell receptor beta chains from one sample in a study of STAT3 mutations in large granular lymphocyte leukemia. Libraries were prepared by immunoSEQ multiplex PCR; TCRdb keeps only in-frame clonotypes and omits some of them. The sample shows tens of thousands of clones, roughly 81% of them seen only once. Material: PBMCs. These receptors all come from a human donor with T large granular lymphocyte leukemia. Some clones in this sample may be carry-over from other donors' samples. Each CDR3 is given with its conserved first and last residue. Each record gives: clone size, J gene, V gene, D gene, CDR3 DNA, CDR3 protein. A D gene is named only where the DNA matches it firmly. Clone size is shown for a subset of rows, as once, few, many or a class of expanded clone.

clone size: .
J gene: TRBJ1-1
V gene: TRBV30
D gene: TRBD1
CDR3 DNA: TGTGCCTGGAGAGCTTCTGGGACAGTTATGAACACTGAAGCTTTCTTT
CDR3 protein: CAWRASGTVMNTEAFF

clone size: .
J gene: TRBJ2-1
V gene: TRBV9
D gene: TRBD2
CDR3 DNA: TGTGCCAGCAGCGTAGAGGGACTAGCTCCCAATGAGCAGTTCTTC
CDR3 protein: CASSVEGLAPNEQFF

clone size: once
J gene: TRBJ1-5
V gene: TRBV28
D gene: TRBD1
CDR3 DNA: TGTGCCAGTAGGACAGGTTCACAGCCCCAGCATTTT
CDR3 protein: CASRTGSQPQHF

clone size: .
J gene: TRBJ2-4
V gene: TRBV19
D gene: .
CDR3 DNA: TGTGCCAGTAGTATAGGGACACTCTTAGCCAAAAACATTCAGTACTTC
CDR3 protein: CASSIGTLLAKNIQYF

clone size: .
J gene: TRBJ2-2
V gene: TRBV4-3
D gene: .
CDR3 DNA: TGCGCCAGCAGCCAAGAGGCAGGGTGGACCGGGGAGCTGTTTTTT
CDR3 protein: CASSQEAGWTGELFF

clone size: .
J gene: TRBJ1-1
V gene: TRBV6-5
D gene: .
CDR3 DNA: TGTGCCAGCAGTTACTCTAGGGTGGTGAACACTGAAGCTTTCTTT
CDR3 protein: CASSYSRVVNTEAFF

clone size: .
J gene: TRBJ2-1
V gene: TRBV7-9
D gene: TRBD2
CDR3 DNA: TGTGCCAGCAGCACCCAAGGCAGGCTAGCGGGGGGTGAGCAGTTCTTC
CDR3 protein: CASSTQGRLAGGEQFF

clone size: .
J gene: TRBJ1-4
V gene: TRBV7-2
D gene: .
CDR3 DNA: TGTGCCAGCAGCTTAGGACATTCCGAAAAACTGTTTTTT
CDR3 protein: CASSLGHSEKLFF

clone size: .
J gene: TRBJ1-6
V gene: TRBV6-6
D gene: .
CDR3 DNA: TGTGCCAGCAGCCCCCTCTCCCCCGCCTCACCCCTCCACTTT
CDR3 protein: CASSPLSPASPLHF

clone size: .
J gene: TRBJ1-2
V gene: TRBV4-1
D gene: .
CDR3 DNA: TGCGCCAGCAGCCAAGGCCTCCACCCGGGGACCAACTATGGCTACACCTTC
CDR3 protein: CASSQGLHPGTNYGYTF

clone size: .
J gene: TRBJ2-2
V gene: TRBV6-1
D gene: .
CDR3 DNA: TGTGCCAGCAGTGAACGGCGGGGCAAAGTCGGGGAGCTGTTTTTT
CDR3 protein: CASSERRGKVGELFF

clone size: .
J gene: TRBJ2-1
V gene: TRBV28
D gene: .
CDR3 DNA: TGTGCCAGCAGGCTCCGGGGTTCTTACAATGAGCAGTTCTTC
CDR3 protein: CASRLRGSYNEQFF

clone size: .
J gene: TRBJ1-2
V gene: TRBV10-3
D gene: .
CDR3 DNA: TGTGCCATCAGTGCCGCCGGGACTAACAACTATGGCTACACCTTC
CDR3 protein: CAISAAGTNNYGYTF

clone size: .
J gene: TRBJ1-5
V gene: TRBV19
D gene: .
CDR3 DNA: TGTGCCAGTAGTATTGGGGTGGCAGGCTGGGGCAATCAGCCCCAGCATTTT
CDR3 protein: CASSIGVAGWGNQPQHF

clone size: .
J gene: TRBJ2-3
V gene: TRBV5-6
D gene: .
CDR3 DNA: .
CDR3 protein: CASILGGVTDTQYF

clone size: few
J gene: TRBJ2-5
V gene: TRBV9
D gene: TRBD1
CDR3 DNA: TGTGCCAGCAGCGACAGGGGGGAGACCCAGTACTTC
CDR3 protein: CASSDRGETQYF

clone size: .
J gene: TRBJ2-1
V gene: TRBV28
D gene: TRBD1
CDR3 DNA: TGTGCCAGCAGTTTGGTCAGGGCAGGGGGCTACAATGAGCAGTTCTTC
CDR3 protein: CASSLVRAGGYNEQFF

clone size: .
J gene: TRBJ1-5
V gene: TRBV19
D gene: .
CDR3 DNA: TGTGCCAGTAGTATTATGGTAAATCAGCCCCAGCATTTT
CDR3 protein: CASSIMVNQPQHF

clone size: .
J gene: TRBJ1-1
V gene: TRBV29-1
D gene: TRBD1
CDR3 DNA: TGCAGCGCCCGACAGGGTAACACTGAAGCTTTCTTT
CDR3 protein: CSARQGNTEAFF

clone size: .
J gene: TRBJ2-3
V gene: TRBV10-1
D gene: .
CDR3 DNA: TGCGCCAGCAGCAGGGAAAGCACAGATACGCAGTATTTT
CDR3 protein: CASSRESTDTQYF

clone size: .
J gene: TRBJ1-2
V gene: TRBV5-1
D gene: .
CDR3 DNA: TGCGCCAGCAGCACCACAGGGTCGAACTATGGCTACACCTTC
CDR3 protein: CASSTTGSNYGYTF

clone size: once
J gene: TRBJ1-2
V gene: TRBV4-3
D gene: .
CDR3 DNA: TGCGCCAGCAGCCAAGATTGGGCCAGGGGCTATGGCTACACCTTC
CDR3 protein: CASSQDWARGYGYTF

clone size: few
J gene: TRBJ2-1
V gene: TRBV2
D gene: .
CDR3 DNA: TGTGCCAGCCTGATACGAAATGAGCAGTTCTTC
CDR3 protein: CASLIRNEQFF

clone size: once
J gene: TRBJ2-2
V gene: TRBV6-6
D gene: .
CDR3 DNA: TGTGCCAGCAGTTACTCGACCACCGGGGAGCTGTTTTTT
CDR3 protein: CASSYSTTGELFF

clone size: .
J gene: TRBJ2-1
V gene: TRBV5-8
D gene: TRBD2
CDR3 DNA: TGTGCCAGCAGGGGGACTAGCCCTTGGAATGAGCAGTTCTTC
CDR3 protein: CASRGTSPWNEQFF

clone size: .
J gene: TRBJ2-3
V gene: TRBV5-1
D gene: TRBD1
CDR3 DNA: TGCGCCAGCAGCTTGGGACAGGGAGTAGATACGCAGTATTTT
CDR3 protein: CASSLGQGVDTQYF

clone size: .
J gene: TRBJ2-1
V gene: TRBV4-1
D gene: .
CDR3 DNA: TGCGCCAGCAGCCAAGTTCTGGCGAGGGATGAGCAGTTCTTC
CDR3 protein: CASSQVLARDEQFF

clone size: .
J gene: TRBJ1-5
V gene: TRBV5-8
D gene: .
CDR3 DNA: TGTGCCAGCAGCTTGGGACCCGAGCAGCCCCAGCATTTT
CDR3 protein: CASSLGPEQPQHF

clone size: .
J gene: TRBJ1-1
V gene: TRBV10-2
D gene: .
CDR3 DNA: TGCGCCAGCACCCAAGGGGGGGACGGCACTGAAGCTTTCTTT
CDR3 protein: CASTQGGDGTEAFF

clone size: .
J gene: TRBJ1-5
V gene: TRBV27
D gene: .
CDR3 DNA: TGTGCCAGCAGTTTAAACCGGTTGGGTCAGCCCCAGCATTTT
CDR3 protein: CASSLNRLGQPQHF

clone size: .
J gene: TRBJ2-7
V gene: TRBV18
D gene: TRBD1
CDR3 DNA: TGTGCCAGCTCAGAGGGACAGGCGAACGAGCAGTACTTC
CDR3 protein: CASSEGQANEQYF

clone size: .
J gene: TRBJ1-5
V gene: TRBV29-1
D gene: .
CDR3 DNA: TGCAGCGTCCGACCCGGCCCAGGGAATCAGCCCCAGCATTTT
CDR3 protein: CSVRPGPGNQPQHF

clone size: .
J gene: TRBJ1-1
V gene: TRBV18
D gene: .
CDR3 DNA: TGTGCCAGCTCACAGGGTCGGAACACTGAAGCTTTCTTT
CDR3 protein: CASSQGRNTEAFF

clone size: .
J gene: TRBJ1-1
V gene: TRBV4-2
D gene: .
CDR3 DNA: TGTGCCAGCAGCCAAGATGGGAGCGTAGGCACTGAAGCTTTCTTT
CDR3 protein: CASSQDGSVGTEAFF

clone size: .
J gene: TRBJ2-7
V gene: TRBV5-1
D gene: .
CDR3 DNA: TGCGCCAGCAGCCGTCGCGACGGAGCCGAGGAGCAGTACTTC
CDR3 protein: CASSRRDGAEEQYF

clone size: few
J gene: TRBJ1-4
V gene: TRBV5-5
D gene: .
CDR3 DNA: TGTGCCAGCAGCTTCACAGGGTCAAATGAAAAACTGTTTTTT
CDR3 protein: CASSFTGSNEKLFF

clone size: .
J gene: TRBJ2-2
V gene: TRBV5-1
D gene: TRBD1
CDR3 DNA: TGCGCCAGCAGCTTGACAGGGGCACCTACCGGGGAGCTGTTTTTT
CDR3 protein: CASSLTGAPTGELFF

clone size: .
J gene: TRBJ1-2
V gene: TRBV13
D gene: TRBD1
CDR3 DNA: TGTGCCAGCAGCTACCAGACAGGGATCTATGGCTACACCTTC
CDR3 protein: CASSYQTGIYGYTF

clone size: .
J gene: TRBJ1-2
V gene: TRBV28
D gene: TRBD1
CDR3 DNA: TGTGCCAGCAGTCAGACAGGGGGCCTATATGGCTACACCTTC
CDR3 protein: CASSQTGGLYGYTF

clone size: .
J gene: TRBJ2-5
V gene: TRBV10-2
D gene: .
CDR3 DNA: TGCGCCAGCAGTGGGGGACCTGCACTGGAGACCCAGTACTTC
CDR3 protein: CASSGGPALETQYF

clone size: .
J gene: TRBJ2-7
V gene: TRBV29-1
D gene: .
CDR3 DNA: TGCAGCGTTGAAATAGTGGACAGCTACGAGCAGTACTTC
CDR3 protein: CSVEIVDSYEQYF

clone size: .
J gene: TRBJ2-6
V gene: TRBV6-5
D gene: .
CDR3 DNA: TGTGCCAGCAGAAAGAGCTCTGGGGCCAACGTCCTGACTTTC
CDR3 protein: CASRKSSGANVLTF

clone size: .
J gene: TRBJ1-2
V gene: TRBV6-5
D gene: .
CDR3 DNA: TGTGCCAGCAGTGCCCGCCCCCCGGCCCACTATGGCTACACCTTC
CDR3 protein: CASSARPPAHYGYTF

clone size: .
J gene: TRBJ2-2
V gene: TRBV6-1
D gene: .
CDR3 DNA: TGTGCCAGCGTGTTGGGGGGTTTAGGTACCGGGGAGCTGTTTTTT
CDR3 protein: CASVLGGLGTGELFF

clone size: .
J gene: TRBJ1-5
V gene: TRBV6-9
D gene: .
CDR3 DNA: TGTGCCAGCAGGACAAATCAGCCCCAGCATTTT
CDR3 protein: CASRTNQPQHF

clone size: .
J gene: TRBJ2-2
V gene: TRBV7-9
D gene: .
CDR3 DNA: TGTGCCAGCAGCTTAGCGGGACCCCTCTCTAACGGGGAGCTGTTTTTT
CDR3 protein: CASSLAGPLSNGELFF

clone size: .
J gene: TRBJ1-6
V gene: TRBV6-1
D gene: .
CDR3 DNA: TGTGCCACTCAACAGGGTAAAAATAATTCACCCCTCCACTTT
CDR3 protein: CATQQGKNNSPLHF

clone size: .
J gene: TRBJ1-6
V gene: TRBV19
D gene: .
CDR3 DNA: TGTGCCAGTAGAGGGGTGGGGCTCTATAATTCACCCCTCCACTTT
CDR3 protein: CASRGVGLYNSPLHF